The entry below gives a single TCR beta chain sequence along with its context. Its antigen is currently unknown. Treatment of the sample: roughly ten-day PBMC culture with coronavirus spike peptide pools or control peptides (ViraFEST assay). Following culture for about ten days, CD4+ T cells were isolated by negative selection. Trimming took off 1 base at V and 9 bases at J, with 10 bases between the two ends. The germline V gene encodes CDR1 SGHTA and CDR2 FQGNSA. The CDR3 sequence is 13 residues long. An Oncomine TCR Beta short-read assay was used to sequence the DNA from cultured CD4+ T cells. TCRdb independently ran MiXCR on the PCR reads; one entry per CDR3 protein. The sample consists of 9,000 to 15,000 distinct CDR3 sequences, roughly 58% of them appearing once. The sample comes from a study of vaccination and CD4 T cells after COVID-19. Across the whole study: Cells were stimulated with overlapping spike peptides from SARS-CoV-2, HCoV-NL63, HCoV-OC43 and HCoV-229E.

The origin of this receptor is a human donor who had recovered from COVID-19. The chain employs TRBV7-2 and TRBJ1-3; no clear D gene. Sequencing was performed on CD4+ T cells from blood, cultured in vitro. CDR3 region: CASSLVREGTIYF. The CDR3, as DNA: TGTGCCAGCAGCTTAGTTCGAGAAGGCACCATATATTTT.